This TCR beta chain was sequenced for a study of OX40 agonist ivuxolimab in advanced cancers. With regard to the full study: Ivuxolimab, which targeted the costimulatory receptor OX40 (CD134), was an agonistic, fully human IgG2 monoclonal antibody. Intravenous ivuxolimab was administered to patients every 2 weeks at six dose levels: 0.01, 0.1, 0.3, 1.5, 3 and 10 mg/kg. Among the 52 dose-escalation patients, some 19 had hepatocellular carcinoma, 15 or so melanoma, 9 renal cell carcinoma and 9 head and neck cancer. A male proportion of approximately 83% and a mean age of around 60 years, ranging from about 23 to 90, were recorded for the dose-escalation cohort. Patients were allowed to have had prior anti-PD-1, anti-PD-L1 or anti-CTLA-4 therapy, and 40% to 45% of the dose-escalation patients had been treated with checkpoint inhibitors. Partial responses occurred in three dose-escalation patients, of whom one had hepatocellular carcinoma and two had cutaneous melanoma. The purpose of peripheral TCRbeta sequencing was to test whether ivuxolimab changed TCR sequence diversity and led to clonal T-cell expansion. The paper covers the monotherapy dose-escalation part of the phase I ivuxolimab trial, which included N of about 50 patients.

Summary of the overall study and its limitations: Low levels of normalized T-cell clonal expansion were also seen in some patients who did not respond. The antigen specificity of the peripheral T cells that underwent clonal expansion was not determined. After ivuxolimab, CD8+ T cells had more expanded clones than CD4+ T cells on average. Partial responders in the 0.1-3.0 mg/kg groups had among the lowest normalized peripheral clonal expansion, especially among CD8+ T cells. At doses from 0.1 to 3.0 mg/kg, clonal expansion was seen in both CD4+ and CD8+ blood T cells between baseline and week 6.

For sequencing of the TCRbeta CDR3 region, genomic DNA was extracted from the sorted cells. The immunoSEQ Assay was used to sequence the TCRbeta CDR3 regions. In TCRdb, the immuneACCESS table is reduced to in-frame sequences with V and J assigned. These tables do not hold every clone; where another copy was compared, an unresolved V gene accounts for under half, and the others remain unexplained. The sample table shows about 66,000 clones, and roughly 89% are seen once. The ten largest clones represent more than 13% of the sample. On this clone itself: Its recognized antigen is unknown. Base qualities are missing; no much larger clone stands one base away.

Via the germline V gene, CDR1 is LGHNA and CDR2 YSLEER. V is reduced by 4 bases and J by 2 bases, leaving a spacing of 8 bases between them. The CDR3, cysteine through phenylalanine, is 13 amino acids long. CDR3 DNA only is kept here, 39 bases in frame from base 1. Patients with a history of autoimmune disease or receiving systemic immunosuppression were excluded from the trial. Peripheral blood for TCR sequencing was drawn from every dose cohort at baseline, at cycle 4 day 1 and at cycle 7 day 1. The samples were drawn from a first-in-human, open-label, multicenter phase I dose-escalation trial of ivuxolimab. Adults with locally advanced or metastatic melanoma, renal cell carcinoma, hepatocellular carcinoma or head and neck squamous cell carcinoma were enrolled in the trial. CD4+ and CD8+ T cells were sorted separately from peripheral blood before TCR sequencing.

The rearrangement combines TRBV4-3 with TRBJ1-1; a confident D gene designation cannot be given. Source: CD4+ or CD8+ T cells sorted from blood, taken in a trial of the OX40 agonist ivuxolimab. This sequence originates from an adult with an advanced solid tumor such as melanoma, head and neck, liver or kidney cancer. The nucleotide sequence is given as TGCGCCAGCAGCCCCCTGATTAACACTGAAGCTTTCTTT. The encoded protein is CASSPLINTEAFF.